The 11 T cell receptor beta chains below were found in one sample sequenced in a study of spatial heterogeneity in lung cancer. TCRdb re-called the 5' RACE reads with MiXCR, one entry per CDR3 protein. The sample records 39,000 or so distinct CDR3 sequences, approximately 10% being singletons. Time point denoted: blood at routine non-recurrence follow-up after resection. This specimen consisted of PBMCs, obtained at follow-up. These receptors all stem from a female donor with early-stage non-small cell lung cancer.

This clonotype was observed at least ten times. The chain has TRBV20-1 and TRBJ1-5; perhaps TRBD1 as D (6 bases). The CDR3 contains 16 residues. The V gene's germline CDR1 is DFQATT and CDR2 SNEGSKA (reference sequence). The V end lost 3 bases, the J end lost 0 bases, and 15 bases lay between the germline ends. The CDR3 protein is CSASPQQGNSNQPQHF. In DNA, the CDR3 is TGCAGTGCTAGTCCCCAACAGGGAAATAGCAATCAGCCCCAGCATTTT.

This chain connects TRBV30 to TRBJ2-2; D uncertain. Germline V gene data show CDR1 as GTSNPN and CDR2 as SVGIG (reference sequence). The CDR3 extends over 14 amino acids. Trimming shortened V by 4 bases and J by 6 bases, and 15 bases separated the two germline ends. The DNA of the CDR3 is TGTGCCTGGACAGTGTCCTTAGCATCCGGGGAGCTGTTTTTT. As protein: CAWTVSLASGELFF.

This clonotype was counted only a few times. The J gene is TRBJ2-3, the V gene TRBV6-5; D ambiguous. Trimming shortened V by 6 bases and J by 6 bases, and 19 bases separated the two germline ends. Germline CDR1 MNHEY, CDR2 SVGAGI. The CDR3 is 15 residues long. The CDR3 nucleotides read TGTGCCAGCAGCTATACCCACTCAGCAACCGATACGCAGTATTTT. Translated: CASSYTHSATDTQYF.

This clonotype is labeled medium-sized. The chain employs TRBV20-1 and TRBJ2-3, with 11 bases fitting TRBD2. V lost 4 bases and J lost 4; bases outside the gene matches: 1. The CDR3 is 13 amino acids. Per germline, CDR1 DFQATT and CDR2 SNEGSKA (reference sequence). The CDR3 DNA sequence: TGCAGTGCTATTAGCGGGGGGGCAGATACGCAGTATTTT. This sequence encodes CSAISGGADTQYF.

This clonotype was seen a few times. This chain links TRBV9 with TRBJ2-2; D call uncertain. The V gene lost 3 bases and the J gene lost 1 base, with 4 bases spanning the gap. The CDR3 is 13 residues long. Germline V lookup: CDR1 SGDLS, CDR2 YYNGEE. The CDR3: CASSAGNTGELFF. The DNA of the CDR3 is TGTGCCAGCAGCGCCGGGAACACCGGGGAGCTGTTTTTT.

This clonotype was picked up many times. This chain links TRBV20-1 with TRBJ1-3, with TRBD1 as a possible D gene (5 bases). V dropped 7 bases and J dropped 4 bases, with 8 bases sitting between them. Germline assignment: CDR1 DFQATT and CDR2 SNEGSKA (reference sequence). CDR3 length equals 11 residues. CDR3 sequence reads: CSVQGGNTIYF. The CDR3 coding sequence is TGCAGTGTCCAGGGAGGAAACACCATATATTTT.

This sequence joins TRBV9 and TRBJ1-5; D remains ambiguous. Trimming left V 0 bases short and J 2 bases short, with 6 bases between. This CDR3 is built from 14 residues. CDR1 and CDR2 (germline): SGDLS, YYNGEE. The DNA of the CDR3 is TGTGCCAGCAGCGTAGAGGATGGCAATCAGCCCCAGCATTTT. Protein sequence: CASSVEDGNQPQHF.

Regarding this clonotype: A much larger clone sits a single nucleotide away, making a read error possible. The chain's CDR3 is CASNLNRGETQYF. The CDR3 nucleotides are TGTGCCAGCAACCTGAACAGGGGAGAGACCCAGTACTTC. The V gene is TRBV3-1, the J gene TRBJ2-5, with TRBD1 identical over 7 bases. J was trimmed by 4 bases and V by 7 bases; bases with no gene match: 6. CDR3 size: 13 residues. The V gene's germline CDR1 is LGHDT and CDR2 YNNKEL (reference sequence).

This rearrangement joins TRBV20-1 to TRBJ2-7; the D is unclear. Germline assignment: CDR1 DFQATT and CDR2 SNEGSKA (reference sequence). V lost 3 bases to trimming and J lost 7 bases, with 19 bases between them. There are 14 residues in the CDR3. The CDR3 bases are TGCAGTGCTAGGGCCCGGTGGGGTCAGCCGGAGCAGTACTTC. It yields the protein CSARARWGQPEQYF.

This chain joins TRBV14 and TRBJ1-1; TRBD1 aligns across 10 bases. Per germline, CDR1 SGHDN and CDR2 FVKESK. Germline trimming cut 4 bases from V and 4 bases from J; bases unmatched to any gene: 6. The length of the CDR3 is 15 residues. The CDR3 sequence is CASSLWTGGITEAFF. CDR3 coding DNA: TGTGCCAGCAGCCTCTGGACAGGGGGTATCACTGAAGCTTTCTTT.

The genes are TRBV7-8 and TRBJ2-7; 8 bases fit TRBD1. The V gene end was trimmed by 5 bases and the J gene end by 2 bases; junction bases not matched to a gene: 11. This CDR3 is 16 amino acids long. Germline CDR1 SGHVS, CDR2 FQNEAQ. The CDR3, as DNA: TGTGCCAGCAGCCCCCTCACCGGACAGGGCCCCTACGAGCAGTACTTC. Amino acid sequence: CASSPLTGQGPYEQYF.